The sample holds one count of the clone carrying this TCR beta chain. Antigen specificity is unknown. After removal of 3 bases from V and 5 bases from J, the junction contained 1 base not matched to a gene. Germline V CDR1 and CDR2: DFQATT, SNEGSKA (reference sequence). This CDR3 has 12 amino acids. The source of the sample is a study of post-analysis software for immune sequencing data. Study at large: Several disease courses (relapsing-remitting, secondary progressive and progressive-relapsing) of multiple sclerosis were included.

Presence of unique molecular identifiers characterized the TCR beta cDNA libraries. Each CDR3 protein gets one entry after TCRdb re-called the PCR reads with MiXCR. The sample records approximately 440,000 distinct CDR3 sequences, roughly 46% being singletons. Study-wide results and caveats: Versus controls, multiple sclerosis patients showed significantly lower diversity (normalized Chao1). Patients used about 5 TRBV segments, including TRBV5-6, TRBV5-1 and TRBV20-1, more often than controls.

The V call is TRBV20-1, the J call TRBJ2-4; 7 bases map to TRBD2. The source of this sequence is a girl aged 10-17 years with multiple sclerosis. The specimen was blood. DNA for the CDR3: TGCAGTGCTAGTGCGGGAGAAAACATTCAGTACTTC. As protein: CSASAGENIQYF.